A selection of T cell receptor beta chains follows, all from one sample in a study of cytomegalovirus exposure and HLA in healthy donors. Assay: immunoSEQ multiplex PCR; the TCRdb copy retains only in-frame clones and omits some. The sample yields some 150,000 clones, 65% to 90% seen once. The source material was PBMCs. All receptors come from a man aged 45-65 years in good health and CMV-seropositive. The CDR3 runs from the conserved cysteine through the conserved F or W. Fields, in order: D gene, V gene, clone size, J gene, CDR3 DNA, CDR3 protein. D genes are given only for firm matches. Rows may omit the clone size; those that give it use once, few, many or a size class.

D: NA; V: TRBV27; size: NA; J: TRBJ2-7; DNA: TGTGCCAGCAGGGACCTAAAGGGGGCCTACGAGCAGTACTTC; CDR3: CASRDLKGAYEQYF
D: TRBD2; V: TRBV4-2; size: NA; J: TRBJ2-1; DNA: TGTGCCAGCAGCCATGGGGCGGGGGACAATGAGCAGTTCTTC; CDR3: CASSHGAGDNEQFF
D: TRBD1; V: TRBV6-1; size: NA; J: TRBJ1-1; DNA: TGTGCCAGCAGCCGACACGGACAGGGGGCCCCTGAAGCTTTCTTT; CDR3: CASSRHGQGAPEAFF
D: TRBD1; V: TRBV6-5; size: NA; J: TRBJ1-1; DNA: TGTGCCAGCAGTTACGGGACAGGGACAACTGAAGCTTTCTTT; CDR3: CASSYGTGTTEAFF
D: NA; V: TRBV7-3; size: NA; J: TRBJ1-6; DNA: TGTGCCAGCAGCTTAGTACAGTATAATTCACCCCTCCACTTT; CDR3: CASSLVQYNSPLHF
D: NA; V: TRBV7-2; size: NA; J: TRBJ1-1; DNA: TGTGCCAGCAGTCAGGGGTGGTACACTGAAGCTTTCTTT; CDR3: CASSQGWYTEAFF
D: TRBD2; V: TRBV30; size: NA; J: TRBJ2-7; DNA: TGTGCCTGGAGAGCTAGCGGGACCTACGAGCAGTACTTC; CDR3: CAWRASGTYEQYF
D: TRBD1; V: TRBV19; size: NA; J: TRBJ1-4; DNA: TGTGCCAGTAGTAAAGTCCCCGGACAGGGCAATGAAAAACTGTTTTTT; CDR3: CASSKVPGQGNEKLFF
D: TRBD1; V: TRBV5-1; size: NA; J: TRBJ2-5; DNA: TGCGCCAGCAGCACCGGACAGGGACAAGAGACCCAGTACTTC; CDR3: CASSTGQGQETQYF
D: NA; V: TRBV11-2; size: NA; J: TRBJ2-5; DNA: TGTGCCAGCAGCTCAGGGTGGGAGACCCAGTACTTC; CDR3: CASSSGWETQYF
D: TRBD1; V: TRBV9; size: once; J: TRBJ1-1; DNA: TGTGCCAGCAGCCTGGACAGGGGCACTGAAGCTTTCTTT; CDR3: CASSLDRGTEAFF
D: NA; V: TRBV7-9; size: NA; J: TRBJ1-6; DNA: TGTGCCAGCAGCTTAACAGGGCCCAATTCACCCCTCCACTTT; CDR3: CASSLTGPNSPLHF
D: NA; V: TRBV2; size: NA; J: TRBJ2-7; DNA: TGTGCCAGCACCCAGATCCGCTCCTACGAGCAGTACTTC; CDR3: CASTQIRSYEQYF
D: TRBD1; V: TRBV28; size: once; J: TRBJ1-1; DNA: TGTGCCAGCACCAGGGGGCACGCTGAAGCTTTCTTT; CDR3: CASTRGHAEAFF
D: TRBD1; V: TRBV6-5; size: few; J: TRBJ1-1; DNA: TGTGCCAGCAGTTACTCTAGGACAGGGGACACTGAAGCTTTCTTT; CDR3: CASSYSRTGDTEAFF
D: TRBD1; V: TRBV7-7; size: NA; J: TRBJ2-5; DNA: TGTGCTAGCAGCCCAGGGGGCGCGGAGACCCAGTACTTC; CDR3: CASSPGGAETQYF
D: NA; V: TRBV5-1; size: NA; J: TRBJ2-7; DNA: TGCGCCAGCAGCTTGGCACCAGGGGAAGGCAGGGAGCAGTACTTC; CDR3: CASSLAPGEGREQYF
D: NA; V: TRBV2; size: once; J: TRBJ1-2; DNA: TGTGCCAGCAGTGTCATGGGCCATGGCTACACCTTC; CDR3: CASSVMGHGYTF
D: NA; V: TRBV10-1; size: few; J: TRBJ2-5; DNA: TGCGCCAGCGGGGGACAAAAAGAGACCCAGTACTTC; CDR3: CASGGQKETQYF
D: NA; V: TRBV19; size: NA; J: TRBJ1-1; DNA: TGTGCCACCAAACGCAGGGAAGACACTGAAGCTTTCTTT; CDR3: CATKRREDTEAFF
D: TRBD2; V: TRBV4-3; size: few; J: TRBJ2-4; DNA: TGCGCCAGCAGCCTTCTTGGGGGGGGGAAAAACATTCAGTACTTC; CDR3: CASSLLGGGKNIQYF
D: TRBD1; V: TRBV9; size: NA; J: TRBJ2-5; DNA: TGTGCCAGCAGCCCTAACAGGGGCCCAAAGACCCAGTACTTC; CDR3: CASSPNRGPKTQYF
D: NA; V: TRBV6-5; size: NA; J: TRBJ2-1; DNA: TGTGCCAGCAGTTTCGACCGGGATAGTTACAATGAGCAGTTCTTC; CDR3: CASSFDRDSYNEQFF
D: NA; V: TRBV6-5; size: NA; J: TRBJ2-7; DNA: TGTGCCAGCAGTGAACAGGGAGGGGTCTACGAGCAGTACTTC; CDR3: CASSEQGGVYEQYF
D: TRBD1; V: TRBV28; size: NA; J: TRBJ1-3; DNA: TGTGCCAGCAGTTCCGGGACAGCGCCCGGAGACACCATATATTTT; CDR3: CASSSGTAPGDTIYF
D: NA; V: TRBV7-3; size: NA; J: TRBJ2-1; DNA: TGTGCCAGCAGCTTAACGAGGGGGGGCGGCCGGTTCTTC; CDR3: CASSLTRGGGRFF
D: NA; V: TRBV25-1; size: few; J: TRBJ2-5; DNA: TGTGCCAGCAGTGAACTCGGGGAAAAAAAAGAGACCCAGTACTTC; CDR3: CASSELGEKKETQYF
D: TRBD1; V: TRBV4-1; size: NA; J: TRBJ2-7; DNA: TGCGCCAGCAGCTCCCGGACAGGAGCCTACGAGCAGTACTTC; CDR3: CASSSRTGAYEQYF
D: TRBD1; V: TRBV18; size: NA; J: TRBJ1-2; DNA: TGTGCCAGCTCAATTGGACAGGGCGGATATGGCTACACCTTC; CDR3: CASSIGQGGYGYTF
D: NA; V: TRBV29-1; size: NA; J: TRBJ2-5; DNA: TGCAGCGCCACGCCGAGCCAAGAGACCCAGTACTTC; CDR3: CSATPSQETQYF
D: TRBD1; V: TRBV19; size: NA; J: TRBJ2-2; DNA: TGTGCCAGTAGTGGGACAGGGGGGAACACCGGGGAGCTGTTTTTT; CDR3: CASSGTGGNTGELFF
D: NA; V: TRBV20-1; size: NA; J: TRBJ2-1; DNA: TGCAGTGCTAGGCGAGGGGGTGAGCAGTTCTTC; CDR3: CSARRGGEQFF
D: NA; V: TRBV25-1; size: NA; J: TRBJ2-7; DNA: TGTGCCAGCAGTGACCCGGGACAAGGGGTCGACGAGCAGTACTTC; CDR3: CASSDPGQGVDEQYF
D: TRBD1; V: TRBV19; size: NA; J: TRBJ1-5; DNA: TGTGCCAGTAGTGGCAGGGGGACCAATCAGCCCCAGCATTTT; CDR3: CASSGRGTNQPQHF
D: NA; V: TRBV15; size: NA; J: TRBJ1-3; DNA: TGTGCCACCAGCAGAGCTATACAGGGATCGGCTGGAAACACCATATATTTT; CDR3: CATSRAIQGSAGNTIYF
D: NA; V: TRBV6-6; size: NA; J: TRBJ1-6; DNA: TGTGCCAGCAGTTTACTAATTTGGGATCAGGGTTCACCCCTCCACTTT; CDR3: CASSLLIWDQGSPLHF
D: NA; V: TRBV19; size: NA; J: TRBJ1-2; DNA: TGTGCCAGTAGTAAAGGGGAAGACTATGGCTACACCTTC; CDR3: CASSKGEDYGYTF
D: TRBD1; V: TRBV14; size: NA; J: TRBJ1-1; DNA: TGTGCCAGCAGCCAAAACAGGGGCACTGAAGCTTTCTTT; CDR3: CASSQNRGTEAFF
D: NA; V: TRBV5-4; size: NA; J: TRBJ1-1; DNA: TGTGCCAGCAGCCGAAGGGACAACGGTACGGCTTTCTTT; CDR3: CASSRRDNGTAFF
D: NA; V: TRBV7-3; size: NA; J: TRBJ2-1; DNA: TGTGCCAGCAGCTCTACGGGGAACAATGAGCAGTTCTTC; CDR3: CASSSTGNNEQFF
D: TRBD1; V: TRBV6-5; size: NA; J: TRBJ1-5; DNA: TGTGCCAGCAGAACCGGACAGGCGGCTCAGCCCCAGCATTTT; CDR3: CASRTGQAAQPQHF
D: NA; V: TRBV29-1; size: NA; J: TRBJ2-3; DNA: TGCAGCGCCGAAACAGGGAGCGGCACAGATACGCAGTATTTT; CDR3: CSAETGSGTDTQYF
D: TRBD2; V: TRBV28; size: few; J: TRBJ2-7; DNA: TGTGCCAGCACCGTGACTAGCGGGAGGGGTGGATACGAGCAGTACTTC; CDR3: CASTVTSGRGGYEQYF
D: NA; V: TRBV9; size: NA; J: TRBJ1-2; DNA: TGTGCCAGCAGCGTAGATGCAGGGTCAGGCTATGGCTACACCTTC; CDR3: CASSVDAGSGYGYTF
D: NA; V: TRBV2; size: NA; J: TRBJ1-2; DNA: TGTGCCAGCAGTGAACGGGCAGGGCGCAACCATGGCTACACCTTC; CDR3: CASSERAGRNHGYTF
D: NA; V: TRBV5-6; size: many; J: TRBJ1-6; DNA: TGTGCCAGCAGCCCACAGAGCAATAATTCACCCCTCCACTTT; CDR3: CASSPQSNNSPLHF
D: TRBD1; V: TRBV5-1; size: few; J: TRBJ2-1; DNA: TGCGCCAGCAGCTGGGACAGGGATTACAATGAGCAGTTCTTC; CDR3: CASSWDRDYNEQFF
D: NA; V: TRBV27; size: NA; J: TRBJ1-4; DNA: TGTGCCAGCAGTCTCGGGACAAGGCGTGGTGAAAAACTGTTTTTT; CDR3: CASSLGTRRGEKLFF
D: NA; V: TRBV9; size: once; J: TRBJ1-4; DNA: TGTGCCAGCAGCGTAGGTGTAACAGGCCCTAATGAAAAACTGTTTTTT; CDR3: CASSVGVTGPNEKLFF
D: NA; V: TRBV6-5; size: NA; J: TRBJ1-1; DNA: TGTGCCAGCAGTTATGGGAGGCAGCCGAACACTGAAGCTTTCTTT; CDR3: CASSYGRQPNTEAFF
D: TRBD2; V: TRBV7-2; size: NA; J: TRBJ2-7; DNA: TGTGCCAGCAGCTTAGGAGGACTAGCGGGGTCTTACGAGCAGTACTTC; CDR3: CASSLGGLAGSYEQYF
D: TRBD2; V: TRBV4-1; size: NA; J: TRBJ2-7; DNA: TGCGCCAGCAGCCACGCCGGACTAGCGGGAGGCTCAAACGAGCAGTACTTC; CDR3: CASSHAGLAGGSNEQYF
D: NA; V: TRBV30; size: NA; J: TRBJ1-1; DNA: TGTGCCTCGGGGTTGATGAACACTGAAGCTTTCTTT; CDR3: CASGLMNTEAFF
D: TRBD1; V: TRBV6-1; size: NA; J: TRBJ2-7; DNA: TGTGCCAGCAGTGCGGGACAGGAGTCCTACGAGCAGTACTTC; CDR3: CASSAGQESYEQYF
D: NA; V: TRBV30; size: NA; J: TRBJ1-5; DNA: TGTGCCTGGAGTGTTCAGGGGCGCGTGCAGCCCCAGCATTTT; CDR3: CAWSVQGRVQPQHF
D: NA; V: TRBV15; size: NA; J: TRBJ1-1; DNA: TGTGCCACCAGCAGCGAAGGGGCTGAAGCTTTCTTT; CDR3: CATSSEGAEAFF
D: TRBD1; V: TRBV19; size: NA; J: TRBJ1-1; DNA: TGTGCCACCGGGGACAGGAGAAACACTGAAGCTTTCTTT; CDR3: CATGDRRNTEAFF